This TCR beta chain was recorded in a study of metastatic and nonmetastatic thyroid tumors. About the study: Repertoires of blood and of tissue (tumor or nodule) from malignant and benign thyroid patients were compared.

TCRdb re-analyzed the PCR reads through MiXCR. Altogether tens of thousands of clones are present, about an eighth being singletons, with the ten largest covering more than 7%. Findings and caveats of the study: Reported TCR beta diversity, measured in blood and tumor, was significantly higher for malignant thyroid tumors than for benign nodules.

This clone was found many times. Its antigen remains unidentified. The CDR3 runs to 15 residues. Germline V gene lookup returns CDR1 SQVTM and CDR2 ANQGSEA. Losses at the gene ends were 0 bases for V and 3 bases for J; bases not matched to a gene: 7. Until they underwent thyroid surgery, no patient had received any treatment. The source material was tumor tissue. The TCR was taken from a female donor with papillary thyroid cancer or a benign thyroid nodule (not recorded which). Some clones in this sample may be carry-over from other donors' samples. This sequence joins TRBV29-1 and TRBJ2-7; 8 bases align to TRBD1. The CDR3 nucleotides read TGCAGCGTTGAAGACCCGACAGGGGATCTCTACGAGCAGTACTTC. It translates to CSVEDPTGDLYEQYF.